This T cell receptor (beta chain) was identified in a study of cytomegalovirus exposure and HLA in healthy donors. Broader study findings: Listed as cytomegalovirus-associated were approximately 160 TCR beta chains.

On this clone: The antigen remains undetermined.

Germline V lookup: CDR1 GTSNPN, CDR2 SVGIG (reference sequence). V dropped 2 bases and J dropped 5 bases, with 10 bases sitting between them. The length of the CDR3 is 13 residues. PCR primers comprised 60 Vbeta and 13 Jbeta primers. Assay used: immunoSEQ multiplex PCR; TCRdb lists only in-frame clones, some missing. Altogether about 98,000 clones are present, around 75% being singletons, with the ten largest covering approximately 11%. The receptor was derived from a man younger than 35 in good health and CMV-seropositive. J is TRBJ1-5 and V is TRBV30; no clear D gene. Specimen: PBMCs. The CDR3 region has the DNA TGTGCCTGGAGTTCGGAGGGAGATCAGCCCCAGCATTTT. Translating it yields CAWSSEGDQPQHF.